Listed here are 21 T cell receptor beta chains from one sample, sequenced in a study of CD8 T cells in ankylosing spondylitis. MiXCR, applied by TCRdb to the 5' RACE reads, yields one record per CDR3 protein. The sample includes about 300,000 distinct CDR3 sequences, around 21% seen only once; the top ten take about 3.7%. The sequencing sample was made of blood, either unsorted or a sorted T cell fraction (not recorded which). The source of these receptors is a female donor with ankylosing spondylitis or in good health (not recorded which).

This rearrangement joins TRBV6-5 to TRBJ2-3; D possibly corresponds to TRBD1 (6 bases). V was clipped by 0 bases and J by 4 bases, with 14 bases between them. Germline loops: CDR1 MNHEY, CDR2 SVGAGI. The CDR3 runs to 16 residues. The DNA of the CDR3 is TGTGCCAGCAGTTACTCGTGGGGGCGGTCCGCAGATACGCAGTATTTT. It encodes CASSYSWGRSADTQYF.

This rearrangement joins TRBV29-1 to TRBJ1-2; D gene unclear. Trimming took 1 base from V and 4 from J, leaving 13 bases between them. Germline lookup yields CDR1 SQVTM and CDR2 ANQGSEA. CDR3 length: 14 residues. In DNA, the CDR3 is TGCAGCGTTGAAGCAAGGGAGCTCGGCTATGGCTACACCTTC. Protein product: CSVEARELGYGYTF.

This clonotype was seen only a few times. The rearrangement links TRBV20-1 to TRBJ1-2; TRBD1 matches at 7 bases. CDR3 length: 13 amino acids. The germline V gene has CDR1 DFQATT and CDR2 SNEGSKA (reference sequence). J was trimmed by 8 bases and V by 4 bases; bases with no gene match: 10. The CDR3 DNA reads as TGCAGTGCTAACCGACAGGGCCTTAGCGGCTACACCTTC. Its protein product is CSANRQGLSGYTF.

This clonotype was detected a few times. The chain joins TRBV2 to TRBJ1-2; D is unclear. Between the trimmed V and J ends, which lost 8 bases and 4 bases, there was a span of 14 bases. CDR1 and CDR2 from the germline V gene are SNHLY and FYNNEI. CDR3 length: 13 amino acids. This chain's CDR3 is CASLLHRTYGYTF. As DNA, the CDR3 is TGTGCCAGCCTATTACATCGGACCTATGGCTACACCTTC.

The chain links TRBV4-3 to TRBJ2-4; 8 bases map to TRBD2. This CDR3 has 16 amino acids. V gave up 1 base and J gave up 3 bases; unmatched junction bases: 5. Germline lookup yields CDR1 LGHNA and CDR2 YSLEER. The chain's CDR3 is CASSQVSGMGKNIQYF. CDR3 sequence (DNA): TGCGCCAGCAGCCAAGTTAGCGGGATGGGCAAAAACATTCAGTACTTC.

The chain has TRBV11-2 and TRBJ2-3; 8 bases are shared with TRBD1. The CDR3 is 16 residues long. V was clipped by 4 bases and J by 3 bases; unmatched bases: 9. CDR1 and CDR2 (germline): SGHAT, FQNNGV. CDR3: CASSSIQGVRTDTQYF. The CDR3 nucleotides read TGTGCCAGCAGCTCCATACAGGGGGTTCGGACAGATACGCAGTATTTT.

J is TRBJ2-4 and V is TRBV7-2; TRBD2 might be the D (5 bases). Trimming took 5 bases from V and 6 from J, leaving 17 bases between them. In germline, CDR1 is SGHTA, CDR2 FQGNSA. The CDR3 length is 15 residues. The CDR3 bases are TGTGCCAGCAGCCGACGGGAACTAGAAACAAACATTCAGTACTTC. Protein product: CASSRRELETNIQYF. The full variable domain, its missing parts supplied by reference TRBV7-2 and TRBJ2-4, is GAGVSQSPSNKVTEKGKDVELRCDPISGHTALYWYRQSLGQGLEFLIYFQGNSAPDKSGLPSDRFSAERTGGSVSTLTIQRTQQEDSAVYLCASSRRELETNIQYFGAGTRLSVL.

The V call is TRBV2, the J call TRBJ2-7; no clear D. This CDR3 is 12 amino acids long. CDR1 and CDR2 from the germline V gene are SNHLY and FYNNEI. The ends were cut back, 5 bases at V and 1 base at J, with 6 bases in the middle. CDR3 sequence reads: CASSQRSYEQYF. The DNA for the CDR3 is TGTGCCAGCAGTCAGCGTTCCTACGAGCAGTACTTC.

The chain has TRBV30 and TRBJ2-1; perhaps TRBD1 as D (6 bases). Trimming pared 1 base from V and 5 bases from J, leaving 6 bases between. Per the germline V gene, CDR1 is GTSNPN and CDR2 is SVGIG (reference sequence). The CDR3 spans 12 residues. In DNA form, the CDR3 reads TGTGCCTGGAGTGGGGGGCACAATGAGCAGTTCTTC. Its translation is CAWSGGHNEQFF.

Only a few counts were recorded for this clonotype. The chain recombines TRBV7-8 with TRBJ2-1; the D gene is possibly TRBD2 (6 bases). Germline CDR1 reads SGHVS; CDR2 reads FQNEAQ. V dropped 3 bases and J dropped 0 bases, with 15 bases sitting between them. The CDR3 totals 17 residues. The chain's CDR3 is CASSFRRESSSYNEQFF. The CDR3 nucleotides read TGTGCCAGCAGCTTCCGACGGGAGTCCAGCTCCTACAATGAGCAGTTCTTC.

In this sample, this clonotype turned up a few times. CDR3 DNA: TGTGCCAGCAGCTTAACCGGGTACAATGAGCAGTTCTTC. It encodes CASSLTGYNEQFF. V is TRBV7-2 and J is TRBJ2-1; D gene uncertain. Germline CDR1 and CDR2: SGHTA and FQGNSA. The germline V and J ends were trimmed by 2 bases and 4 bases, with 6 bases remaining between them. This CDR3 is 13 amino acids long. The full variable domain, completed using reference TRBV7-2 and TRBJ2-1, is GAGVSQSPSNKVTEKGKDVELRCDPISGHTALYWYRQSLGQGLEFLIYFQGNSAPDKSGLPSDRFSAERTGGSVSTLTIQRTQQEDSAVYLCASSLTGYNEQFFGPGTRLTVL.

This clonotype was picked up many times. This rearrangement joins TRBV12-3 or TRBV12-4 to TRBJ2-1; D gene unclear. V was pared by 9 bases and J by 12 bases, with 15 bases between. The CDR3 runs to 11 residues. The CDR3 coding sequence is TGTGCCAGTAGTCTCCCGGGCGGGCAGTTCTTC. It yields the protein CASSLPGGQFF.

The CDR3 DNA reads TGTGCCAGCAGCCCCAAGGGACTAACAGACAATGAGCAGTTCTTC. Its protein is CASSPKGLTDNEQFF. The rearrangement links TRBV11-2 to TRBJ2-1, with 7 bases matching TRBD2. V lost 5 bases to trimming and J lost 5 bases; unmatched junction nucleotides: 9. CDR3 length equals 15 residues. Germline CDR1 is SGHAT and CDR2 is FQNNGV.

The V gene is TRBV7-2, the J gene TRBJ2-3; D not resolved. Germline CDR1 reads SGHTA; CDR2 reads FQGNSA. The CDR3 runs 13 residues. Between the trimmed V and J ends, which lost 8 bases and 2 bases, there was a span of 11 bases. CDR3 in amino acids: CASRQVSTDTQYF. The CDR3 nucleotides read TGTGCCAGCCGCCAGGTCTCCACAGATACGCAGTATTTT.

The rearrangement links TRBV5-5 to TRBJ1-4, with no clear D. V lost 1 base, J lost 5 bases, and 12 bases lay in between. CDR1 is SGHKS and CDR2 is YYEKEE in the germline V gene (reference sequence). The CDR3 covers 15 residues. This chain's CDR3 is CASSLNGLANEKLFF. The DNA of the CDR3 is TGTGCCAGCAGCTTGAACGGGTTAGCCAATGAAAAACTGTTTTTT.

This clonotype was recorded a few times. The chain is built from TRBV18 and TRBJ2-1, with TRBD2 identical over 14 bases. The CDR3 has 16 residues. V shed 6 bases, J shed 7 bases, and the junction held 8 bases outside the gene matches. CDR1 is KGHSH and CDR2 is LQKENI in the germline V gene. CDR3 nucleotides: TGTGCCAGCTCCCTCATGGGACTAGCGGGAGTGAATGAGCAGTTCTTC. It yields the protein CASSLMGLAGVNEQFF.

This clonotype was seen more than once but under ten times. This chain joins TRBV6-1 and TRBJ2-7; D not resolved. The CDR3 contains 13 residues. Trimming stripped 5 bases from V and 3 bases from J, with 11 bases between. CDR1 is MNHNS, CDR2 SASEGT, per germline. The CDR3 region is CASSHPGSYEQYF. CDR3 DNA: TGTGCCAGCAGTCATCCGGGCAGCTACGAGCAGTACTTC.

The rearrangement links TRBV29-1 to TRBJ2-7; TRBD2 matches 7 bases. The CDR3 contains 14 residues. Germline V gene data show CDR1 as SQVTM and CDR2 as ANQGSEA. The J segment lost 4 bases and the V segment lost 4 bases, leaving 10 bases of the junction unmatched. The CDR3 protein is CSVVPSGAPYEQYF. CDR3 DNA: TGCAGCGTTGTGCCCAGCGGGGCGCCTTACGAGCAGTACTTC.

The V and J genes are TRBV4-2 and TRBJ2-1; 8 bases fit TRBD2. The CDR3 covers 14 residues. V shed 1 base, J shed 8 bases, and the junction held 4 bases outside the gene matches. Germline-derived CDR1 and CDR2 are LGHNA and YNFKEQ. CDR3 residues: CASSQGSAGDEQFF. The CDR3 nucleotides are TGTGCCAGCAGCCAAGGTTCAGCGGGAGATGAGCAGTTCTTC.

The rearrangement links TRBV7-6 to TRBJ2-1, with D hard to call. Trimming cost V 5 bases and J 9 bases, with 20 bases left between them. Germline V CDR1 and CDR2: SGHVS, FNYEAQ. The length of the CDR3 is 15 residues. CDR3 sequence: CASSLVRSPVGEQFF. The CDR3 region has the DNA TGTGCCAGCAGCCTAGTGCGCTCCCCGGTCGGTGAGCAGTTCTTC.

This clonotype appeared a few times. This chain links TRBV29-1 with TRBJ1-6, with TRBD1 matching 8 bases. This CDR3 comprises 12 residues. Germline V gene data show CDR1 as SQVTM and CDR2 as ANQGSEA. The J segment lost 7 bases and the V segment lost 5 bases, leaving 1 base of the junction unmatched. This CDR3 reads CSVRQGNSPLHF. As DNA, the CDR3 is TGCAGCGTTAGACAGGGGAATTCACCCCTCCACTTT.